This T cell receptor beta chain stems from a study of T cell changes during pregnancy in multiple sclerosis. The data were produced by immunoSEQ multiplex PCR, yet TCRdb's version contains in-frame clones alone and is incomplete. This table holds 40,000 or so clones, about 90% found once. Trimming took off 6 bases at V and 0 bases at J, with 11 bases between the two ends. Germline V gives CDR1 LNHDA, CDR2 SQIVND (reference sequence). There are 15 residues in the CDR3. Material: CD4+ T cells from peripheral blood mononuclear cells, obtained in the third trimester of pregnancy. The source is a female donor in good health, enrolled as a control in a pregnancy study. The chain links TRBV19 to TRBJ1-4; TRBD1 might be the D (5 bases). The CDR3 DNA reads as TGTGCCAGTAGGCGCGTACAGGCAACTAATGAAAAACTGTTTTTT. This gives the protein CASRRVQATNEKLFF.